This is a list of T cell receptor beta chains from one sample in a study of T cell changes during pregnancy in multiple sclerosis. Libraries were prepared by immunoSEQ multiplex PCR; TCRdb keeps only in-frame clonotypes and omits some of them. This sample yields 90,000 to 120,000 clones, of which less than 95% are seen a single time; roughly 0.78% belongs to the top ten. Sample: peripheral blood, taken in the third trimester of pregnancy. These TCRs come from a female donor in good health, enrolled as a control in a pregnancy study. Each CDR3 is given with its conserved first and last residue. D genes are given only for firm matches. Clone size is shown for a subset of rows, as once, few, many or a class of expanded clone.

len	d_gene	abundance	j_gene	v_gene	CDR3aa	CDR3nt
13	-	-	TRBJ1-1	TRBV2	CASSEREGAEAFF	TGTGCCAGCAGTGAAAGGGAAGGGGCTGAAGCTTTCTTT
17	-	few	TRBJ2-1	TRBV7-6	CASSPPPPSEDYNEQFF	TGTGCCAGCAGCCCCCCTCCTCCTAGCGAGGACTACAATGAGCAGTTCTTC
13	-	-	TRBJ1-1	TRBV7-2	CASSQQLYTEAFF	TGTGCCAGCAGCCAACAGCTTTATACTGAAGCTTTCTTT
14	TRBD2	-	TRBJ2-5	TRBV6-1	CASSFERGGETQYF	TGTGCCAGCAGTTTCGAGCGGGGCGGGGAGACCCAGTACTTC
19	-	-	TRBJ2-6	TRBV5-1	CASSLAAGGLISGANVLTF	TGCGCCAGCAGCTTGGCCGCAGGAGGACTTATCTCTGGGGCCAACGTCCTGACTTTC
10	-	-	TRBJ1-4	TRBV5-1	CASIYEKLFF	TGCGCCAGTATTTATGAAAAACTGTTTTTT
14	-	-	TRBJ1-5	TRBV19	CASIPPGGNQPQHF	TGTGCCAGTATCCCTCCAGGAGGTAATCAGCCCCAGCATTTT
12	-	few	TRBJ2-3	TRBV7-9	CASSPPEGLQYF	TGTGCCAGCAGCCCCCCGGAGGGCTTGCAGTATTTT
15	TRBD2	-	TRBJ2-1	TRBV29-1	CSVEVSSGGLNEQFF	TGCAGCGTTGAAGTGTCTAGCGGGGGCCTAAATGAGCAGTTCTTC
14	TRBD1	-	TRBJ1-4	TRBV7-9	CASSPPQGGEKLFF	TGTGCCAGCAGCCCACCCCAGGGGGGTGAAAAACTGTTTTTT
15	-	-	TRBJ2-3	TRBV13	CASSLGGLDTDTQYF	TGTGCCAGCAGCCTAGGGGGACTCGACACAGATACGCAGTATTTT
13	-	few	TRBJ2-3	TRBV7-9	CASSDDSPDTQYF	TGTGCCAGCAGCGACGACAGCCCAGATACGCAGTATTTT
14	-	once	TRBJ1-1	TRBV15	CATSSTRAGTEAFF	TGTGCCACCAGCAGCACCAGGGCAGGCACTGAAGCTTTCTTT
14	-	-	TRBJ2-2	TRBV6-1	CASPLSTGSGELFF	TGTGCCAGCCCTCTCTCTACAGGGTCCGGGGAGCTGTTTTTT
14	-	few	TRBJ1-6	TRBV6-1	CASSEAGVNSPLHF	TGTGCCAGCAGTGAAGCAGGGGTGAACTCACCCCTCCACTTT
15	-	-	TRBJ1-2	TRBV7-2	CASSFPGLINYGYTF	TGTGCCAGCAGCTTCCCGGGACTGATAAACTATGGCTACACCTTC
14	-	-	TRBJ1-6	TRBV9	CASSFQGGNSPLHF	TGTGCCAGCAGCTTCCAGGGAGGAAATTCACCCCTCCACTTT